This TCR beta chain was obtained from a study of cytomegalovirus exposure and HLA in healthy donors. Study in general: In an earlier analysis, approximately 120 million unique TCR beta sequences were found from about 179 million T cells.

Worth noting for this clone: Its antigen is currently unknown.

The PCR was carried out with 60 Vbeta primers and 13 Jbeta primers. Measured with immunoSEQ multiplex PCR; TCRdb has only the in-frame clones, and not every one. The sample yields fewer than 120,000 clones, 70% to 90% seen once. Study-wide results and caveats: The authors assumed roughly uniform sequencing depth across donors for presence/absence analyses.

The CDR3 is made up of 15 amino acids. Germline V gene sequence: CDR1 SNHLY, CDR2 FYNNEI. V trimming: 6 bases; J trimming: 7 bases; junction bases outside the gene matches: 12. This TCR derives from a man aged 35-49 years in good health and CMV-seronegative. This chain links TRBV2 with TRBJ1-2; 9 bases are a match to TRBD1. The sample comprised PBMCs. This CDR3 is CASRVRPGQGIGYTF. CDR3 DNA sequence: TGTGCCAGCAGAGTCCGGCCGGGACAGGGTATTGGCTACACCTTC.